This T cell receptor (beta chain) was found in a study of blood T cell repertoires in COVID-19. Across the study: Donors in the United States, Italy and Spain gave samples during acute or convalescent COVID-19. T cells, B-cell-depleted T cells, or PBMCs supplied cDNA or gDNA.

Germline lookup yields CDR1 LGHNA and CDR2 YSLEER. The CDR3 is 15 amino acids. Trimming removed 4 bases at V and 3 bases at J, with 15 bases between. The table lists this clone with a few counts. Produced via immunoSEQ multiplex PCR; TCRdb's table is partial and in-frame only. The sample has over 150,000 clones; about 83% are singletons. The gene calls are TRBV4-3 and TRBJ1-2; maybe TRBD1 (5 bases). The material sequenced was peripheral blood. The clonotype originates from a woman in her 70s who had recovered from COVID-19. The CDR3 loop reads CASSPHTGNYYGYTF. Written as DNA, the CDR3 is TGCGCCAGCAGCCCTCACACAGGAAACTACTATGGCTACACCTTC.